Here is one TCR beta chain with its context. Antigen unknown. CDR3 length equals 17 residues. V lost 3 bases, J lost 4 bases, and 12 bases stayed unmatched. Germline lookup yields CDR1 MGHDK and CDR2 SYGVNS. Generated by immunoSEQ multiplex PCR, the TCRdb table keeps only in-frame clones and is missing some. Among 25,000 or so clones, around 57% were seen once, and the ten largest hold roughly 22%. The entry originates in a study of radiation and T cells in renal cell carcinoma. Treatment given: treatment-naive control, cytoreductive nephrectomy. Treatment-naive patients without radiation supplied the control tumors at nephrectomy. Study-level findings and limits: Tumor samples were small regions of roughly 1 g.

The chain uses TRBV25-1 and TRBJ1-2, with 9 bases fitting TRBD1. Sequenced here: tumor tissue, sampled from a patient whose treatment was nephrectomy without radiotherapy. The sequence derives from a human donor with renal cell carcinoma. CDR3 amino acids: CASSDGGNRGRIYGYTF. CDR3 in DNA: TGTGCCAGCAGTGATGGGGGAAACAGGGGGCGCATCTATGGCTACACCTTC.